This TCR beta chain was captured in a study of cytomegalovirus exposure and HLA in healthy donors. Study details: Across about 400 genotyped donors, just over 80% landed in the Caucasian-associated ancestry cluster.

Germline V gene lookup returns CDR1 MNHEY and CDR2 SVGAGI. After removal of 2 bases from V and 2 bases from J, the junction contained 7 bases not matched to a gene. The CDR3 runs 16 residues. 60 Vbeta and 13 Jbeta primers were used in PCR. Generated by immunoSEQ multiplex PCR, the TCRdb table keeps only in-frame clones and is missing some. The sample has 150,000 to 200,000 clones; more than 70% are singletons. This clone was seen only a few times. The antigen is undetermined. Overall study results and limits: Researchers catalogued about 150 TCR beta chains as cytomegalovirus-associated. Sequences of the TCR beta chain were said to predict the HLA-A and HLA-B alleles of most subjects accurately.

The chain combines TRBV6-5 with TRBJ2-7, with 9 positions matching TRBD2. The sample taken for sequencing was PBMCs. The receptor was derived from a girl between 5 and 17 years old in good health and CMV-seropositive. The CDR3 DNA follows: TGTGCCAGCAGTTACATAGCGGGAGAGATCACCTACGAGCAGTACTTC. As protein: CASSYIAGEITYEQYF.